Each of the 13 T cell receptor beta chains below was sequenced from the same sample in a study of tumor-infiltrating lymphocytes in primary liver carcinoma. A constant-region primer primed TCR beta cDNA synthesis from 400 to 550 ng of total RNA. Slightly modified ARM-PCR, run as three nested multiplex PCR rounds, produced the TCR beta libraries. The opening two PCR rounds, around 10 cycles each, paired TRBV1-TRBV30 forward primers with a C-beta reverse primer. Each CDR3 protein gets one entry after TCRdb re-called the multiplex PCR reads with MiXCR. The sample lists about 100,000 distinct CDR3 sequences, 68% occurring once. Total RNA and DNA came together from approximately 20-30 mg of bulk tissue without cell sorting. Sequenced sample: tumor-adjacent normal liver tissue. The receptors were sampled from a man aged 35 to 55 with primary liver carcinoma and hepatitis B virus infection.

In the case of this clonotype: Germline is not matched at one junction end, which may reflect a read error. The genes are TRBV4-1 and TRBJ2-2; D assignment may be TRBD1 or TRBD2 (5 bases each). The germline V gene encodes CDR1 MGHRA and CDR2 YSYEKL. The CDR3 totals 14 residues. The chain's CDR3 is CASSPPEGDRGAVF. CDR3 coding DNA: TGCGCCAGCAGCCCTCCCGAAGGGGACCGGGGAGCTGTCTTT.

Details on this clonotype: Since a much larger clone is just one base distant, this may be a read error. The chain carries TRBV5-6 and TRBJ1-3; D is uncertain. CDR3 length equals 16 residues. The germline gives CDR1 SGHDT, CDR2 YYEEEE. The DNA of the CDR3 is TGTGCCAGCAGCTTGGTCGGCTTCAGCTCTGGAAACATCATATATTTT. Protein: CASSLVGFSSGNIIYF.

In regard to this clonotype: The final CDR3 position lacks the conserved phenylalanine or tryptophan, pointing to a likely read error. The V and J genes are TRBV11-2 and TRBJ2-2, with a tentative D call TRBD1 (5 bases). CDR1 and CDR2 (germline): SGHAT, FQNNGV. The length of the CDR3 is 15 residues. CDR3 coding DNA: TGTGCCAACAGCTTAGGCAGGGCGAACACCGGGGAGCTGTTTTCT. Protein: CANSLGRANTGELFS.

Notes on this clonotype: A read error may produce the germline difference seen at one junction end. CDR3 coding DNA: TGTGCCAACAGTTTAAGACAGTCCTACGAGCAGTACTTC. This gives the protein CANSLRQSYEQYF. V is TRBV28 and J is TRBJ2-7; D might be TRBD1 (5 bases). Germline CDR1 MDHEN, CDR2 SYDVKM. The CDR3 covers 13 residues.

A word on this clonotype: Its ends do not fully match the called genes, so a read error is possible. The V call is TRBV10-3, the J call TRBJ2-5; D gene unclear. The V gene's germline CDR1 is ENHRY and CDR2 SYGVKD. The CDR3 runs 13 residues. CDR3 sequence: CAINESTQESQYF. The CDR3 region has the DNA TGTGCCATCAATGAGTCGACACAAGAGAGCCAGTACTTC.

This clonotype has at least ten counts. The CDR3 reads CASSRGTGSTEAFF. The CDR3 DNA follows: TGCGCCAGCAGCAGAGGGACAGGGTCCACTGAAGCTTTCTTT. The V gene is TRBV5-1, the J gene TRBJ1-1; 9 bases fit TRBD1. The CDR3 sequence is 14 residues long. V lost 4 bases and J lost 4; bases outside the gene matches: 5. Germline CDR1 SGHRS, CDR2 YFSETQ.

For this clonotype: At one end, the junction sequence differs from germline, possibly due to a read error. The genes are TRBV29-1 and TRBJ2-7, with D possibly being TRBD1 or TRBD2 (5 bases each). Germline CDR1 reads SQVTM; CDR2 reads ANQGSEA. The CDR3 length is 11 residues. The CDR3 spells CSVDILGEHYF. CDR3 coding DNA: TGCAGCGTGGATATCTTAGGGGAGCACTACTTC.

This clonotype showed up just once. An end of the junction differs from the germline gene, which may be a read error. The rearrangement uses TRBV29-1 and TRBJ2-7; tentative D call: TRBD2 (6 bases). Per germline, CDR1 SQVTM and CDR2 ANQGSEA. The CDR3 length is 11 residues. The DNA for the CDR3 is TGCAACGGCGGGGAGTCCTACGAGCAGTATTTC. This encodes CNGGESYEQYF.

As for this clonotype: A read error may produce the germline difference seen at one junction end. The chain links TRBV6-1 to TRBJ2-1; 9 nucleotides agree with TRBD1. CDR3 length: 15 residues. Germline CDR1 reads MNHNS; CDR2 reads SASEGT. The CDR3 coding sequence is TGTGCCAGCAATGAACTGACAGGGGGCTACAATGAGCAGTTCTTC. It yields the protein CASNELTGGYNEQFF.

Concerning this clonotype itself: A read error may be the cause here, since a much bigger clone is one base away. J is TRBJ2-7 and V is TRBV4-2; D not certain. Between the trimmed V and J ends, which lost 7 bases and 6 bases, there was a span of 16 bases. This CDR3 spans 13 amino acids. The germline CDR1 and CDR2 sequences are LGHNA and YNFKEQ. CDR3 amino acids: CASNPAVSGEQYF. The CDR3 nucleotides read TGTGCCAGCAACCCCGCAGTATCGGGCGAGCAGTACTTC.

On this clonotype: A junction end diverges from the germline sequence, so it may reflect a read error. The CDR3 here is CANSDRAGTYTQYF. The CDR3 bases are TGTGCCAACAGCGACAGGGCTGGCACATATACGCAGTATTTT. The V gene is TRBV10-3, the J gene TRBJ2-3; 7 bases are shared with TRBD1. Germline V gene lookup returns CDR1 ENHRY and CDR2 SYGVKD. The CDR3 is 14 residues long.

In the case of this clonotype: The CDR3 carries no conserved terminal phenylalanine or tryptophan, so it likely arises from a read error. This rearrangement joins TRBV6-5 to TRBJ2-7; tentative D call: TRBD2 (6 bases). Between the trimmed V and J ends, which lost 3 bases and 8 bases, there was a span of 17 bases. Germline CDR1 MNHEY, CDR2 SVGAGI. This CDR3 contains 14 residues. The chain's CDR3 is CASSYAPAGGKQYY. CDR3 in DNA: TGTGCCAGCAGTTATGCACCAGCGGGTGGTAAGCAGTACTAC.

With regard to this clonotype: The CDR3 does not close with the conserved phenylalanine or tryptophan, likely indicating a read error. The DNA is left out, because the CDR3 cannot be placed on it with certainty; the CDR3 is given as TCRdb lists it. The V gene is TRBV11-1, the J gene TRBJ2-1; the table names TRBD2, a call not compared with the DNA. Germline V lookup: CDR1 SGHAT, CDR2 FQDESV (reference sequence). Including both end residues, the CDR3 is 16 amino acids long. This CDR3 reads CASNLALGLPTHEKFL.